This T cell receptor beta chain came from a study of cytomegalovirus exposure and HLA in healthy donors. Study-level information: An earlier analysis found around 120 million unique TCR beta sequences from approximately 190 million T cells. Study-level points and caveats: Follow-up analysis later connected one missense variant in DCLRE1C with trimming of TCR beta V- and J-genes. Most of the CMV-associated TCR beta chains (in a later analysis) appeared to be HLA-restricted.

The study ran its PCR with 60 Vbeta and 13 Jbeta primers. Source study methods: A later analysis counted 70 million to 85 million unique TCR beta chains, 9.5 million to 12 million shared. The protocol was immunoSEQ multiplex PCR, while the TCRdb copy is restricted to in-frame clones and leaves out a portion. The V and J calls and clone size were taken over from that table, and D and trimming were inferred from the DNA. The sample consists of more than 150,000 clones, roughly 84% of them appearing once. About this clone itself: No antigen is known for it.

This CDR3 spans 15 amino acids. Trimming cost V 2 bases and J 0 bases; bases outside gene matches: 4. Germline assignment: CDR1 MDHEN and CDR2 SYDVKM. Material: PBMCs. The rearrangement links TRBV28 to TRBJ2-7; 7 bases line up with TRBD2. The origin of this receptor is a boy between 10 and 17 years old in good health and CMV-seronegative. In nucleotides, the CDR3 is TGTGCCAGCAGTTTAGGCGGGAGAAGCTCCTACGAGCAGTACTTC. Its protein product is CASSLGGRSSYEQYF.